A single sample gave rise to the 18 T cell receptor beta chains below, sequenced in a study of regulatory T cells in long-lasting Graves disease. Time point denoted: newly diagnosed GD, antithyroid drugs for less than 3 months. The TCR library was made from RNA extracted from PBMCs. iRepertoire HTBI primers and Arm-PCR of CDR3 regions built TCR beta libraries. TCRdb passed the multiplex PCR reads through MiXCR, listing each CDR3 protein once. The data hold 250,000 to 400,000 distinct CDR3 sequences, with 15% to 20% observed a single time. The specimen was peripheral blood mononuclear cells (PBMCs), collected at new diagnosis, from a patient treated with antithyroid drugs. The source of these receptors is a female donor with Graves disease.

About this clonotype itself: Possible read error: a much larger clone is one base away. Since the CDR3 does not end with the conserved phenylalanine or tryptophan, this likely comes from a read error. The chain joins TRBV7-2 to TRBJ2-5; unclear D gene. Germline V gene data show CDR1 as SGHTA and CDR2 as FQGNSA. The CDR3 length is 13 residues. V was trimmed by 5 bases and J by 2 bases, leaving 9 bases between them. This chain's CDR3 is CASSRLAQETQYL. CDR3 sequence (DNA): TGTGCCAGCAGCCGACTCGCACAAGAGACCCAGTACCTC.

The DNA for the CDR3 is TGTGCCAGCAGTTTATCGCAGGAGGTTACTTATAATTCACCCCTCCACTTT. Translating it yields CASSLSQEVTYNSPLHF. The chain links TRBV12-3 or TRBV12-4 to TRBJ1-6; D call uncertain. CDR3 length equals 17 residues. V was trimmed by 2 bases and J by 4 bases, leaving 15 bases between them.

This clonotype was recorded at least ten times. V and J are TRBV6-1 and TRBJ2-5, with 9 bases matching TRBD2. The V gene end was trimmed by 5 bases and the J gene end by 1 base; junction bases not matched to a gene: 11. This CDR3 has 17 residues. CDR1 is MNHNS and CDR2 is SASEGT in the germline V gene. DNA of the CDR3: TGTGCCAGCAGTACCCAGGGGCTAGCGGGACTCCAAGAGACCCAGTACTTC. Protein: CASSTQGLAGLQETQYF.

The CDR3 DNA sequence: TGTGCCAGCAGCGTAGGGGGCGGGAGAAATACAGATACGCAGTATTTT. It codes for CASSVGGGRNTDTQYF. This chain joins TRBV9 and TRBJ2-3, with 7 bases matching TRBD2. The CDR3 is 16 amino acids. With 0 bases clipped from V and 3 bases from J, the junction kept 7 bases outside the gene matches. Germline lookup yields CDR1 SGDLS and CDR2 YYNGEE.

This clonotype was seen a handful of times. The chain carries TRBV9 and TRBJ2-1; the match to TRBD2 covers 8 bases. The CDR3 contains 16 residues. The J segment lost 7 bases and the V segment lost 4 bases, leaving 13 bases of the junction unmatched. Germline lookup yields CDR1 SGDLS and CDR2 YYNGEE. Here the CDR3 reads CASSIRAGGGRNEQFF. The CDR3 DNA follows: TGTGCCAGCAGCATACGGGCGGGAGGCGGGAGAAATGAGCAGTTCTTC. The complete variable domain, with remaining parts taken from reference TRBV9 and TRBJ2-1, reads DSGVTQTPKHLITATGQRVTLRCSPRSGDLSVYWYQQSLDQGLQFLIQYYNGEERAKGNILERFSAQQFPDLHSELNLSSLELGDSALYFCASSIRAGGGRNEQFFGPGTRLTVL.

This clonotype was seen many times. V is TRBV10-1 and J is TRBJ2-3, with D possibly matching TRBD2 (6 bases). The V gene lost 3 bases and the J gene lost 4 bases, with 14 bases spanning the gap. Germline V CDR1 and CDR2: WNHNN, SYGVQD (reference sequence). There are 15 residues in the CDR3. The CDR3 DNA sequence: TGCGCCAGCAGTGAAGGAGGGAGTCGGTCAGATACGCAGTATTTT. Translating gives CASSEGGSRSDTQYF.

This clonotype was seen repeatedly, ten times or more. The chain employs TRBV11-2 and TRBJ2-5, with a possible D match to TRBD1 (6 bases). The germline V and J ends were trimmed by 1 base and 5 bases, with 11 bases remaining between them. Per germline, CDR1 SGHAT and CDR2 FQNNGV. The CDR3 spans 14 residues. CDR3 sequence reads: CASSLVPRGETQYF. In DNA form, the CDR3 reads TGTGCCAGCAGCTTAGTCCCTAGGGGGGAGACCCAGTACTTC.

The chain uses TRBV20-1 and TRBJ2-2, with 10 bases identical to TRBD2. Germline CDR1 and CDR2: DFQATT and SNEGSKA (reference sequence). Germline trimming cut 3 bases from V and 7 bases from J; bases unmatched to any gene: 11. CDR3 length: 16 residues. CDR3 amino acids: CSARDGLAGEVGELFF. The CDR3 DNA follows: TGCAGTGCTAGGGATGGTCTAGCGGGAGAGGTCGGGGAGCTGTTTTTT.

This chain links TRBV25-1 with TRBJ1-4; no clear D. CDR1 is MGHDK, CDR2 SYGVNS, per germline. There are 14 residues in the CDR3. Trimming left V 6 bases short and J 8 bases short, with 16 bases between. CDR3 protein: CASREGTEGEKLFF. The CDR3 nucleotides are TGTGCCAGCAGGGAGGGAACAGAGGGAGAAAAACTGTTTTTT.

This clonotype has at least ten counts. The chain has TRBV20-1 and TRBJ2-7; 14 bases are shared with TRBD2. The CDR3 length is 17 residues. J was trimmed by 1 base and V by 4 bases; bases with no gene match: 9. The germline CDR1 and CDR2 sequences are DFQATT and SNEGSKA (reference sequence). Here the CDR3 reads CSAKPGLAGVRSYEQYF. In DNA form, the CDR3 reads TGCAGTGCTAAACCGGGACTAGCGGGAGTTCGATCCTACGAGCAGTACTTC.

This clonotype turned up a few times. This CDR3 reads CASSLMGWVSLAPRNRGRHEQYF. The CDR3 DNA reads TGTGCCAGCAGTTTGATGGGCTGGGTTAGCCTTGCTCCCCGGAACAGGGGGCGTCACGAGCAGTACTTC. This chain links TRBV28 with TRBJ2-7; 9 bases are a match to TRBD1. This CDR3 has 23 residues. Trimming at V came to 3 bases and at J to 5 bases, leaving 32 bases not matched to a gene. CDR1 MDHEN and CDR2 SYDVKM come from the germline V gene.

This clonotype was found many times. The chain carries TRBV7-9 and TRBJ2-1; D is perhaps TRBD2 (6 bases). There are 16 residues in the CDR3. Germline V gene lookup returns CDR1 SEHNR and CDR2 FQNEAQ (reference sequence). The germline V and J ends were trimmed by 6 bases and 3 bases, with 18 bases remaining between them. In DNA form, the CDR3 reads TGTGCCAGCAGGCCAGCTTCTAGCGCCTACTACAATGAGCAGTTCTTC. It specifies CASRPASSAYYNEQFF. The full variable domain, with the rest looked up from reference TRBV7-9 and TRBJ2-1, is DTGVSQNPRHKITKRGQNVTFRCDPISEHNRLYWYRQTLGQGPEFLTYFQNEAQLEKSRLLSDRFSAERPKGSFSTLEIQRTEQGDSAMYLCASRPASSAYYNEQFFGPGTRLTVL.

This clonotype was observed at least ten times. The chain carries TRBV28 and TRBJ1-5; D may be TRBD1 (6 bases). The CDR3 is 17 amino acids. Germline-derived CDR1 and CDR2 are MDHEN and SYDVKM. V lost 5 bases and J 1 base, leaving 18 bases between the germline ends. In nucleotides, the CDR3 is TGTGCCAGCAGTGGGGGCGAGGGGAGGGCGAGCAATCAGCCCCAGCATTTT. Its translation is CASSGGEGRASNQPQHF.

This clonotype has at least ten counts. The CDR3 region is CASSLKQYNEQFF. CDR3 nucleotide sequence: TGTGCCAGCAGCTTAAAACAGTACAATGAGCAGTTCTTC. This rearrangement joins TRBV7-9 to TRBJ2-1; no clear D gene. CDR1 is SEHNR, CDR2 FQNEAQ, per germline (reference sequence). Trimming removed 2 bases from V and 4 bases from J, with 6 bases in between. The CDR3 runs to 13 residues.

The rearrangement links TRBV5-4 to TRBJ2-1, with D perhaps matching TRBD2 (6 bases). CDR3 length equals 13 residues. The V end lost 4 bases, the J end lost 5 bases, and 10 bases lay between the germline ends. Germline lookup yields CDR1 SGHNT and CDR2 YYREEE (reference sequence). As DNA, the CDR3 is TGTGCCAGCAGCCCGGGACTGAACAATGAGCAGTTCTTC. Protein sequence: CASSPGLNNEQFF.

Ten or more counts support this clonotype. The chain is built from TRBV11-2 and TRBJ2-6; maybe TRBD1 (8 bases). Germline lookup yields CDR1 SGHAT and CDR2 FQNNGV. Trimming stripped 4 bases from V and 2 bases from J, with 18 bases between. The CDR3 is made up of 18 amino acids. The CDR3 nucleotides read TGTGCCAGCAGCTCCCGACAGGGGACTACTCCTGGGGCCAACGTCCTGACTTTC. The encoded protein is CASSSRQGTTPGANVLTF.

This clonotype has at least ten counts. The gene calls are TRBV19 and TRBJ2-7; D remains unclear. Germline values: CDR1 LNHDA, CDR2 SQIVND (reference sequence). The germline V and J ends were trimmed by 6 bases and 0 bases, with 9 bases remaining between them. The CDR3 has 13 residues. Here the CDR3 DNA reads TGTGCCAGTAGACCGGAAAGCTCCTACGAGCAGTACTTC. Translation: CASRPESSYEQYF.

This clonotype appeared many times. The rearrangement uses TRBV5-4 and TRBJ2-7; no definite D call. The CDR3 is 16 residues long. Germline loops: CDR1 SGHNT, CDR2 YYREEE (reference sequence). With 0 bases removed from V and 3 bases from J, the gap between germline ends came to 16 bases. The CDR3 DNA reads as TGTGCCAGCAGCTTGGCTGGGGTCCGAAAGGGCTACGAGCAGTACTTC. Translated, it gives CASSLAGVRKGYEQYF.